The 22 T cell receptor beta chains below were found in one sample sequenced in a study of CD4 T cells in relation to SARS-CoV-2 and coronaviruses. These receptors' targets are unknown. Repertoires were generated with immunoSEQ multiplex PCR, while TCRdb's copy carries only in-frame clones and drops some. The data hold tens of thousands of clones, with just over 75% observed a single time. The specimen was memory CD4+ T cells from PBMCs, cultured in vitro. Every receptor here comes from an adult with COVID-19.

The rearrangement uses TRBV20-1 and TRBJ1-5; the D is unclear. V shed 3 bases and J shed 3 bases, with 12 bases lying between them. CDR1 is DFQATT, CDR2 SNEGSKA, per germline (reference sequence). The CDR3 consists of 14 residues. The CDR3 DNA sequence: TGCAGTGCTAGTGGGCAGGACCTCAATCAGCCCCAGCATTTT. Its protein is CSASGQDLNQPQHF.

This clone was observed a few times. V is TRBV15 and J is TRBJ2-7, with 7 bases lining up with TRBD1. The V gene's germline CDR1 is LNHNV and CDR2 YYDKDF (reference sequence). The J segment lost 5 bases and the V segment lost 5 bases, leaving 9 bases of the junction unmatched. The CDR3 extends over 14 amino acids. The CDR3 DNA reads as TGTGCCACCAGCGGAGGACAGGAGTTCGACGAGCAGTACTTC. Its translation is CATSGGQEFDEQYF.

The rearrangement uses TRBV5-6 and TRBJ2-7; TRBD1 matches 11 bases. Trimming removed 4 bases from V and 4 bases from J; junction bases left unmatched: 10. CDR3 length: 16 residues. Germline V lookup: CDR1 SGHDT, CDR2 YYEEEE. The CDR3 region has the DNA TGTGCCAGCAGCCCCCGGGGCGGGACAGGGGGATACGAGCAGTACTTC. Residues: CASSPRGGTGGYEQYF.

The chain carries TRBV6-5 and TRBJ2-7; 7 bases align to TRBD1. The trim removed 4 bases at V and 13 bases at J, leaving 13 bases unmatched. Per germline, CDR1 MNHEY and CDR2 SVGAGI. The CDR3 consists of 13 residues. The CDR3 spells CASSLRIGQELYF. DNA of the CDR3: TGTGCCAGCAGTTTACGTATCGGACAGGAATTATACTTC.

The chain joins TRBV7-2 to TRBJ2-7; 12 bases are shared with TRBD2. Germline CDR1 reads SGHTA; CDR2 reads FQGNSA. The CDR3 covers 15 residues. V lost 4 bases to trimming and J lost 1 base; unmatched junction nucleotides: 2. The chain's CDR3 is CASSSGLAGSYEQYF. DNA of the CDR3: TGTGCCAGCAGCTCCGGACTAGCGGGATCCTACGAGCAGTACTTC.

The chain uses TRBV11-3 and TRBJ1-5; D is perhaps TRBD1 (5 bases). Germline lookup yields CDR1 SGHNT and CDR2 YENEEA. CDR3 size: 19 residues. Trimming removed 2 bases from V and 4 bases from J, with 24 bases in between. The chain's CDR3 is CASSLFGLGRSCGNQPQHF. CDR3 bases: TGTGCCAGCAGCTTATTCGGGCTGGGGCGGTCGTGCGGGAATCAGCCCCAGCATTTT.

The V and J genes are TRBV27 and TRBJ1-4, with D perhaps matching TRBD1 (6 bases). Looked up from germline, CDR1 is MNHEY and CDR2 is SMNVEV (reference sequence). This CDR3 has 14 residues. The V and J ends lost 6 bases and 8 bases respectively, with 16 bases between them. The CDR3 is CASSKQSTGEKLFF. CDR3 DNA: TGTGCCAGCAGCAAACAGTCCACAGGGGAAAAACTGTTTTTT. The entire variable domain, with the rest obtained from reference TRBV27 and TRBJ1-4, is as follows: EAQVTQNPRYLITVTGKKLTVTCSQNMNHEYMSWYRQDPGLGLRQIYYSMNVEVTDKGDVPEGYKVSRKEKRNFPLILESPSPNQTSLYFCASSKQSTGEKLFFGSGTQLSVL.

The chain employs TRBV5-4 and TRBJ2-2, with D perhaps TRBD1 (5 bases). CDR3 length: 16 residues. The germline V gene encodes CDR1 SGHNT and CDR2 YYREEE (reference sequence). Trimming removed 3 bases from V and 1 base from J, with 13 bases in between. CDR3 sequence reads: CASSSQLGQNTGELFF. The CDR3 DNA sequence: TGTGCCAGCAGCTCGCAATTGGGGCAGAACACCGGGGAGCTGTTTTTT.

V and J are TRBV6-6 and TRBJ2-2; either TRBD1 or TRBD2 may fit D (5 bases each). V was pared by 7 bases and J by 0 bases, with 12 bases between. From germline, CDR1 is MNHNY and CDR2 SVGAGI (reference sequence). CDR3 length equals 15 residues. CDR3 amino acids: CASTRDGANTGELFF. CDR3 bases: TGTGCCAGCACCCGGGACGGAGCGAACACCGGGGAGCTGTTTTTT.

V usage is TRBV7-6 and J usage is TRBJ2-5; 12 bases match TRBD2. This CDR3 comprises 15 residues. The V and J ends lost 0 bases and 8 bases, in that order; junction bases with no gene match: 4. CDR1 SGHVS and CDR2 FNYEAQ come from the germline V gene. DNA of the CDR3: TGTGCCAGCAGCTTAGCGGCTAGCGGGAGGGCCACCCAGTACTTC. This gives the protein CASSLAASGRATQYF.

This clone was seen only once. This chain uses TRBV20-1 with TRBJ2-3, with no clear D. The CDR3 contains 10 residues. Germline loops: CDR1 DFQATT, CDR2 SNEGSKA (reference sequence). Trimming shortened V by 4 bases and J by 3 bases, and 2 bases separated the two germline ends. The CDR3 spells CSANTDTQYF. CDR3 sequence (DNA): TGCAGTGCTAATACAGATACGCAGTATTTT.

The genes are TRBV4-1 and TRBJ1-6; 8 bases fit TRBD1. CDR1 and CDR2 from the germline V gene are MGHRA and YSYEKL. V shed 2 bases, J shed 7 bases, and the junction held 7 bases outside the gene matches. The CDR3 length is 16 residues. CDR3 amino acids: CASSQPARGPNSPLHF. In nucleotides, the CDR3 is TGCGCCAGCAGCCAACCTGCCAGGGGGCCCAATTCACCCCTCCACTTT.

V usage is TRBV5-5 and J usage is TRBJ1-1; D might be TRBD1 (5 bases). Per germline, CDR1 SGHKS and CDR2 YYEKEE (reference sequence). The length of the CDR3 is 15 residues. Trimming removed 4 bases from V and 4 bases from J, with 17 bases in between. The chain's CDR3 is CASSRDAREGTEAFF. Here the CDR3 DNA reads TGTGCCAGCAGCCGGGACGCTAGGGAGGGCACTGAAGCTTTCTTT.

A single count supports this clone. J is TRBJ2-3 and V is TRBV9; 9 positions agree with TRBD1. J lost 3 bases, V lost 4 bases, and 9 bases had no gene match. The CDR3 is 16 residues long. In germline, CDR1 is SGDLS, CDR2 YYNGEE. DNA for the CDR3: TGTGCCAGCAGCTCATCCGGGACAGGGAGGACAGATACGCAGTATTTT. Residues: CASSSSGTGRTDTQYF.

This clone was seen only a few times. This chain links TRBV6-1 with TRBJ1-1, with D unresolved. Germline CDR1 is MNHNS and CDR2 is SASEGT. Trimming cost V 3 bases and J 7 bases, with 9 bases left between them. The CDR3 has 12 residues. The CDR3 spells CASSESRDEAFF. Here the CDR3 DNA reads TGTGCCAGCAGTGAGAGTCGGGATGAAGCTTTCTTT.

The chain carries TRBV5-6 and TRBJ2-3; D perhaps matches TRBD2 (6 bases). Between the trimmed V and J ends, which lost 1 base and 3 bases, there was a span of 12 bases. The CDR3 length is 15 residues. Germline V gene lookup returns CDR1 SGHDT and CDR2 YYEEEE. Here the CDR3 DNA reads TGTGCCAGCAGCTTGAACGGTGCGGGAACAGATACGCAGTATTTT. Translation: CASSLNGAGTDTQYF.

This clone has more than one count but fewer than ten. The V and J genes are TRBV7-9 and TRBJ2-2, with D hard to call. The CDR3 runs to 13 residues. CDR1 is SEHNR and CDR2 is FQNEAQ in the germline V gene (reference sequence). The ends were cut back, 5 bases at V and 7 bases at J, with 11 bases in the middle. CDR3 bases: TGTGCCAGCAGCCTTCTTGATATCGGGGAGCTGTTTTTT. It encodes CASSLLDIGELFF.

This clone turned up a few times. The CDR3 DNA is TGTGCCAGCAGTTTGGGATACAATGAGCAGTTCTTC. This gives the protein CASSLGYNEQFF. The chain couples TRBV28 to TRBJ2-1; no clear D. Trimming took off 3 bases at V and 4 bases at J, with 4 bases between the two ends. The CDR3 runs to 12 residues. Per germline, CDR1 MDHEN and CDR2 SYDVKM. Full variable domain (rest looked up from reference TRBV28 and TRBJ2-1): DVKVTQSSRYLVKRTGEKVFLECVQDMDHENMFWYRQDPGLGLRLIYFSYDVKMKEKGDIPEGYSVSREKKERFSLILESASTNQTSMYLCASSLGYNEQFFGPGTRLTVL.

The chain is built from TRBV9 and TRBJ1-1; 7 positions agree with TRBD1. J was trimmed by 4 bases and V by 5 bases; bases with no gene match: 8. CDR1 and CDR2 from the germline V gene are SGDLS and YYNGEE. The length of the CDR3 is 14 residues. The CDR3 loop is CASRPTSGGTEAFF. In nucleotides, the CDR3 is TGTGCCAGCAGACCTACTTCAGGGGGCACTGAAGCTTTCTTT.

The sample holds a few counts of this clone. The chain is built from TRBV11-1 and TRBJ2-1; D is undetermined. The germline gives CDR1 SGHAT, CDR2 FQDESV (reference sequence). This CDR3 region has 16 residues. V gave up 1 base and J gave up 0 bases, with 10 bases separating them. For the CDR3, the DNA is TGTGCCAGCAGCTTAGGGCTTTCAAGCTCCTACAATGAGCAGTTCTTC. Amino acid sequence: CASSLGLSSSYNEQFF.

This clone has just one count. The CDR3 sequence is CASSISGRYQETQYF. In DNA, the CDR3 is TGCGCCAGCAGCATTAGCGGGAGGTACCAAGAGACCCAGTACTTC. The chain recombines TRBV5-1 with TRBJ2-5; 10 bases agree with TRBD2. CDR3 length: 15 residues. CDR1 SGHRS and CDR2 YFSETQ come from the germline V gene. V was pared by 4 bases and J by 0 bases, with 3 bases of the junction left unmatched.

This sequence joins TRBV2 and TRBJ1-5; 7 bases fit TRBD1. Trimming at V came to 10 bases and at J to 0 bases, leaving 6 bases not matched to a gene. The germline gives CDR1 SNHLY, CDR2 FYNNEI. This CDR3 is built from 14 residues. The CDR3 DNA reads TGTGCCATACAGACAGGGTATAGCAATCAGCCCCAGCATTTT. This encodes CAIQTGYSNQPQHF.